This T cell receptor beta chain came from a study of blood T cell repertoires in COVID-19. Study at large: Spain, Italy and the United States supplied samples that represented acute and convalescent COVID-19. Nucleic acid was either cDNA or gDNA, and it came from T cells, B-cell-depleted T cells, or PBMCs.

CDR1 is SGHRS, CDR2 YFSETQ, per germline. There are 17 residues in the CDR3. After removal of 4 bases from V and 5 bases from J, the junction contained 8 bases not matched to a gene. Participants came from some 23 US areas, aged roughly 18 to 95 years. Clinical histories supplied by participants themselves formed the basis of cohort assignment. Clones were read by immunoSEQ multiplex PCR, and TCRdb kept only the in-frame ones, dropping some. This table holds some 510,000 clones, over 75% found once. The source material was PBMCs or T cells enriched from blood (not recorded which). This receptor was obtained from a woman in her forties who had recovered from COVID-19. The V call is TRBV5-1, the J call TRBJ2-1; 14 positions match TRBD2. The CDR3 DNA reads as TGCGCCAGCAGCCCCGGGACTAGCGGGAGCATAGACAATGAGCAGTTCTTC. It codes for CASSPGTSGSIDNEQFF.